One TCR beta chain is described in this entry. TCRdb analysed the RT-PCR reads with MiXCR anew, one entry per CDR3 protein. The sample carries approximately 500,000 distinct CDR3 sequences, under 30% recorded once. This sample stems from a study of response to subunit inactivated influenza vaccine. From germline, CDR1 is SGHRS and CDR2 YFSETQ. V shed 4 bases and J shed 3 bases, with 9 bases lying between them. The CDR3 totals 13 residues. The same sample was also studied in work on T cells expressing NK-cell markers. That report adds: UMIs were included in TCR beta cDNA generated by 5'RACE template switching. The study found these clonotypes also leading the CD3+CD56-NKG2C+ fraction in a handful of donors.

This chain uses TRBV5-1 with TRBJ2-3, with no clear D. The sequence was obtained from a man between 50 and 59 years old who received an inactivated influenza vaccine. This specimen consisted of CD4+ T cells sorted from PBMCs, obtained roughly 12 days after vaccination. CDR3: CASSLQATDTQYF. The CDR3 nucleotides are TGCGCCAGCAGCCTCCAGGCAACAGATACGCAGTATTTT.